Presented here are 9 T cell receptor beta chains from one specimen sequenced in a study of regulatory T cells in long-lasting Graves disease. Time point in this sample: newly diagnosed GD, antithyroid drugs for less than 3 months. Extracted PBMC RNA gave rise to the TCR library. iRepertoire HTBI primers and Arm-PCR of CDR3 regions built TCR beta libraries. TCRdb recomputed calls from the multiplex PCR reads with MiXCR, one row per CDR3 protein. The table has about 240,000 distinct CDR3 sequences, around 20% seen once. This material consisted of peripheral blood mononuclear cells (PBMCs), taken at new diagnosis, from a patient treated with antithyroid drugs. The receptors here all came from a female donor with Graves disease.

The chain has TRBV7-8 and TRBJ1-1; 8 positions match TRBD1. Germline assignment: CDR1 SGHVS and CDR2 FQNEAQ. With 1 base clipped from V and 7 bases from J, the junction kept 8 bases outside the gene matches. This CDR3 spans 15 amino acids. CDR3 coding DNA: TGTGCCAGCAGCTTAGAGGCAGGGGGCATGAGTGAAGCTTTCTTT. It codes for CASSLEAGGMSEAFF.

The chain carries TRBV4-3 and TRBJ2-7, with 9 nucleotides matching TRBD1. Germline CDR1 and CDR2: LGHNA and YSLEER. J was trimmed by 5 bases and V by 0 bases; bases with no gene match: 11. The CDR3 sequence is 17 residues long. DNA of the CDR3: TGCGCCAGCAGCCAAGACGAGTTCGGACAGGGGAGCCACGAGCAGTACTTC. Its translation is CASSQDEFGQGSHEQYF.

This clonotype was seen many times. The chain joins TRBV11-1 to TRBJ2-7; D gene uncertain. The CDR3 is 13 amino acids. Germline V lookup: CDR1 SGHAT, CDR2 FQDESV (reference sequence). Trimming cost V 4 bases and J 3 bases, with 10 bases left between them. CDR3 sequence (DNA): TGTGCCAGCAGCTCCGGACCCGGCTACGAGCAGTACTTC. It encodes CASSSGPGYEQYF.

This clonotype was picked up many times. The CDR3 nucleotides are TGTGCCAGCAGTAAGCTTGTGGAAGAGACCCAGTACTTC. This encodes CASSKLVEETQYF. The chain combines TRBV2 with TRBJ2-5, with D uncertain. Germline values: CDR1 SNHLY, CDR2 FYNNEI. The CDR3 has 13 residues. The V end was cut by 5 bases, the J end by 3 bases, with 10 bases between.

The J gene is TRBJ2-7, the V gene TRBV12-3 or TRBV12-4, with 8 nucleotides matching TRBD2. The CDR3 is 15 residues long. The trim removed 1 base at V and 5 bases at J, leaving 7 bases unmatched. CDR3 amino acids: CASSLVSGTRNEQYF. The CDR3 region has the DNA TGTGCCAGCAGTTTAGTCTCTGGGACTAGAAACGAGCAGTACTTC.

V and J are TRBV6-2 or TRBV6-3 and TRBJ2-5, with TRBD1 matching 9 bases. The CDR3 is 16 residues long. The J segment lost 0 bases and the V segment lost 6 bases, leaving 8 bases of the junction unmatched. The V gene's germline CDR1 is MNHEY and CDR2 SVGEGT. The CDR3 sequence: CASSRNRGRNQETQYF. CDR3 bases: TGTGCCAGCAGCCGAAACAGGGGGCGAAACCAAGAGACCCAGTACTTC.

This clonotype was detected many times. The chain has TRBV7-3 and TRBJ2-2; TRBD2 matches 8 bases. The CDR3 consists of 13 residues. CDR1 and CDR2 (germline): SGHTA, FQGTGA. V trimming: 8 bases; J trimming: 4 bases; junction bases outside the gene matches: 3. CDR3 sequence: CASRTSTTGELFF. The CDR3 nucleotides are TGTGCCAGCCGGACTAGCACCACCGGGGAGCTGTTTTTT.

This sequence joins TRBV7-9 and TRBJ2-7; D assignment may be TRBD1 or TRBD2 (5 bases each). This CDR3 has 13 residues. V lost 4 bases to trimming and J lost 5 bases, with 12 bases between them. Germline V gene lookup returns CDR1 SEHNR and CDR2 FQNEAQ (reference sequence). The CDR3 sequence: CASSWSGSNEQYF. The CDR3 DNA reads TGTGCCAGCAGCTGGTCAGGGAGCAACGAGCAGTACTTC.

This clonotype was counted ten times or more. The rearrangement links TRBV27 to TRBJ2-5, with 9 bases that match TRBD1. Germline V CDR1 and CDR2: MNHEY, SMNVEV (reference sequence). J was trimmed by 4 bases and V by 6 bases; bases with no gene match: 9. CDR3 length: 15 amino acids. The chain's CDR3 is CASSLTGGTRETQYF. The CDR3 nucleotides are TGTGCCAGCAGCCTGACAGGGGGAACGCGAGAGACCCAGTACTTC.